The entry below gives a single T cell receptor beta chain sequence along with its context. This clone's antigen is unknown. No qualities accompany the bases; no much larger clone lies one base away. This sample is part of a study of blood T cell repertoires in COVID-19 (dated by TCRdb to 2020 to 2021). Broadly, across the study: Collaborator samples came from the United States, Italy and Spain and covered acute and convalescent phases of COVID-19. The material from the prospective study consisted of cDNA or gDNA derived from T cells, B-cell-depleted T cells, or PBMCs. The dataset comprised deeply sampled blood TCRbeta repertoires from subjects exposed to, actively infected with, or recovered from COVID-19. The repertoires were released in a freely available public database meant as a resource for research on the immune response to SARS-CoV-2. Samples were obtained from the ongoing ImmuneRACE study (first 160 participants) and from 1,200 or so subjects provided by 6 global collaborators. A de-identified subject ID, COVID-19 status, age in years and sex were almost always included in the sample metadata. HLA class I and class II types, where available, came from metadata supplied by the sample provider rather than from assay-based typing. What the study reported, not specific to this receptor: The quantity of clinical and demographic metadata differed by source and by participant and was supplied without curation.

The CDR3 spans 15 residues, from the cysteine through the phenylalanine. CDR3 DNA only is kept here, 45 bases in frame from base 1. CDR1 and CDR2 are drawn from the germline V gene: SGHDT, YYEEEE. V loses 0 bases, J loses 7 bases, and the germline ends lie 14 bases apart. The collaborating institutions used their own protocols to collect whole blood in K2EDTA tubes. For TCRbeta analysis, collaborator samples were shipped as frozen whole blood, as isolated PBMCs, or as DNA extracted from either sample type. The immunoSEQ Assay, a bias-controlled multiplex PCR, was used to amplify TCRbeta CDR3 regions from genomic DNA. In the authors' own workflow: The number of nucleated cells in each sample was estimated by amplification of reference gene primers within the assay. To quantify the absolute abundance of each unique TCRbeta CDR3 rearrangement, sequence reads were collapsed and filtered. For each sample, productive Simpson clonality was calculated as the square root of Simpson's diversity index across productive rearrangements. This immuneACCESS table, as held by TCRdb, lists in-frame sequences with V and J called but not all clones. Of the missing ones, under half trace to an unresolved V gene in checked studies; the others have no known cause. From that table come the V and J calls and clone size; the DNA was used to work out D and trimming. The sample table holds roughly 81,000 clones, of which around 80% were seen once. 8% to 13% of the sample goes to the ten largest clones.

The sample was peripheral blood. This TCR came from a man between 60 and 70 years old with acute or convalescent COVID-19. Rearrangement joined TRBV5-6 to TRBJ2-4, and possibly TRBD2, on 6 matching bases. CDR3 protein: CASSLGWKLANIQYF. The DNA is as follows: TGTGCCAGCAGCTTGGGCTGGAAACTAGCTAACATTCAGTACTTC.